This T cell receptor beta chain originates from a study of CD8+ T cells in alopecia areata. As the sequencing template, cDNA was produced by extracting RNA and reverse transcribing it. Assay used: immunoSEQ multiplex PCR; TCRdb lists only in-frame clones, some missing. The sample has approximately 99,000 clones; approximately 59% are singletons. CDR1 and CDR2 (germline): LGHNA, YSLEER. This CDR3 is 15 amino acids long. Trimming took 2 bases from V and 4 from J, leaving 12 bases between them. The sample was CD8+ T cells sorted from blood. The sequence derives from a human donor in good health. The rearrangement uses TRBV4-3 and TRBJ2-1; no firm D call. The CDR3 DNA is TGCGCCAGCAGCCAACCCCAGGACGGATACAATGAGCAGTTCTTC. This gives the protein CASSQPQDGYNEQFF.